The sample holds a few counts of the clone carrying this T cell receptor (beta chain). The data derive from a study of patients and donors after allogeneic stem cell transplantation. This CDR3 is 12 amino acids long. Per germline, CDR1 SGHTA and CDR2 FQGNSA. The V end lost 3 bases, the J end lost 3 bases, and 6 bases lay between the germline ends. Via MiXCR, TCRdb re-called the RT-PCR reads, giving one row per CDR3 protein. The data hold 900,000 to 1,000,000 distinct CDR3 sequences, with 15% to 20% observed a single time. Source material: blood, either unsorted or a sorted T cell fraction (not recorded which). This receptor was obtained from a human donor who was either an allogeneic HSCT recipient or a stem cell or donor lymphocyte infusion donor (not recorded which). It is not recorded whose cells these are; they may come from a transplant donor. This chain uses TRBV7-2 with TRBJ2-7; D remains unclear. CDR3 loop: CASSLYRYEQYF. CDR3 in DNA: TGTGCCAGCAGCTTGTATCGCTACGAGCAGTACTTC. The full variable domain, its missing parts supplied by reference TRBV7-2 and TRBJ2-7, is GAGVSQSPSNKVTEKGKDVELRCDPISGHTALYWYRQSLGQGLEFLIYFQGNSAPDKSGLPSDRFSAERTGGSVSTLTIQRTQQEDSAVYLCASSLYRYEQYFGPGTRLTVT.